One TCR beta chain is described in this entry. Its antigen is not known. One entry per CDR3 protein results from TCRdb running MiXCR on the 5' RACE reads. The repertoire holds roughly 250,000 distinct CDR3 sequences, 11% to 15% seen once, with 8.8% in the top ten. In every case, the donor was a healthy Caucasian. The germline V and J ends were trimmed by 3 bases and 2 bases, with 14 bases remaining between them. CDR3 length: 15 residues. Germline V gene sequence: CDR1 SGHTS, CDR2 YDEGEE. This sample is drawn from a study of identical twins. Whole-study findings and limits: Abundant cord blood beta clonotypes carried fewer insertions; memory repertoires showed none.

The sequenced material came from memory (CD45RO+) T cells sorted from blood. The chain couples TRBV5-8 to TRBJ2-5, with D perhaps matching TRBD2 (5 bases). This clonotype originated in a woman younger than 30 in good health. The CDR3 spells CASSSGYYGQETQYF. The CDR3 DNA reads TGTGCCAGCAGCTCGGGGTATTATGGGCAAGAGACCCAGTACTTC.